The TCR beta chain under discussion was sequenced for a study of cytomegalovirus exposure and HLA in healthy donors. Notes on this clone: Its matching antigen is unknown.

This CDR3 is built from 14 residues. Between the trimmed V and J ends, which lost 3 bases and 7 bases, there was a span of 13 bases. The germline V gene encodes CDR1 SGHNT and CDR2 YENEEA. The PCR had 60 Vbeta and 13 Jbeta primers. The assay was immunoSEQ multiplex PCR, and TCRdb's table has in-frame clones only and misses some. This sample carries 100,000 to 150,000 clones, with under 2.5% going to the ten biggest clones. Study-level points and caveats: CMV antigen specificity of three CMV-associated chains was confirmed in vitro. With DRB1 most and HLA-C fewest, TCR association rates differed between HLA loci in a later analysis. Sequencing likely generated an artifact that appeared as a cluster of highly shared sequence variants. There were several of the most significant clusters that appeared linked to common viral pathogens in a later analysis.

The J gene is TRBJ2-1, the V gene TRBV11-3, with D possibly TRBD2 on 6 matching bases. The source is a man aged 40-49 years in good health and CMV-seronegative. Material for sequencing was PBMCs. The CDR3 DNA follows: TGTGCCAGCAGCTTTCTAGCGAGTAAGAATGAGCAGTTCTTC. It encodes CASSFLASKNEQFF.